This entry lists 10 T cell receptor beta chains sequenced from one sample in a study of identical twins. A single record per CDR3 protein comes from TCRdb applying MiXCR to the 5' RACE reads. The table shows about 460,000 distinct CDR3 sequences, with more than 13% occurring only once. This sample also appeared in a second study, on yellow fever vaccine responses in identical twins.

Sequencing used CD4+ T cells sorted from blood. These TCRs come from a woman between 18 and 29 years old in good health.

The rearrangement uses TRBV29-1 and TRBJ1-1, with D perhaps TRBD1 (5 bases). The CDR3 contains 11 residues. The germline CDR1 and CDR2 sequences are SQVTM and ANQGSEA. Deletions cut 6 bases from V and 1 base from J, with 6 bases between. CDR3 sequence (DNA): TGCAGCGTCGGGACGAACACTGAAGCTTTCTTT. Protein product: CSVGTNTEAFF.

A few counts support this clonotype. The rearrangement uses TRBV5-1 and TRBJ2-6, with D tentatively TRBD1 (5 bases). The CDR3 is made up of 17 amino acids. The V gene's germline CDR1 is SGHRS and CDR2 YFSETQ. Trimming took 0 bases from V and 2 from J, leaving 12 bases between them. The chain's CDR3 is CASSLGSTATGANVLTF. In DNA form, the CDR3 reads TGCGCCAGCAGCTTGGGGTCGACAGCAACTGGGGCCAACGTCCTGACTTTC.

This chain uses TRBV24-1 with TRBJ2-5, with 9 positions matching TRBD1. Germline V gene sequence: CDR1 KGHDR, CDR2 SFDVKD. J lost 2 bases, V lost 3 bases, and 6 bases had no gene match. The CDR3 runs 16 residues. The CDR3 bases are TGTGCCACCAGTGATCCTAAGACAGGGGGACAAGAGACCCAGTACTTC. It is translated as CATSDPKTGGQETQYF.

This rearrangement joins TRBV7-2 to TRBJ2-7, with 7 bases matching TRBD1. This CDR3 region has 17 residues. The V gene's germline CDR1 is SGHTA and CDR2 FQGNSA. Trimming removed 0 bases from V and 3 bases from J; junction bases left unmatched: 11. The DNA for the CDR3 is TGTGCCAGCAGCTTAGCGTTTGGAACCGGGACAGACTACGAGCAGTACTTC. Its protein product is CASSLAFGTGTDYEQYF.

In this sample, this clonotype turned up a few times. The chain employs TRBV20-1 and TRBJ2-1; 12 positions agree with TRBD2. Germline CDR1 and CDR2: DFQATT and SNEGSKA (reference sequence). J lost 5 bases, V lost 8 bases, and 10 bases had no gene match. The CDR3 spans 15 residues. CDR3 sequence: CSTGTSGSPDNEQFF. DNA of the CDR3: TGCAGTACCGGGACTAGCGGGTCTCCCGACAATGAGCAGTTCTTC.

This clonotype was seen more than once but under ten times. The rearrangement links TRBV18 to TRBJ2-1; 7 bases fit TRBD2. The length of the CDR3 is 15 residues. Trimming took 6 bases from V and 2 from J; bases not matched to a gene: 7. Looked up from germline, CDR1 is KGHSH and CDR2 is LQKENI. In DNA form, the CDR3 reads TGTGCCAGCTCGCTCCTAGCGGCAACCTACAATGAGCAGTTCTTC. It yields the protein CASSLLAATYNEQFF.

This clonotype was seen many times. V is TRBV5-1 and J is TRBJ1-1, with D maybe TRBD1 (6 bases). The CDR3 length is 15 residues. Germline assignment: CDR1 SGHRS and CDR2 YFSETQ. The V gene lost 0 bases and the J gene lost 5 bases, with 14 bases spanning the gap. CDR3 DNA: TGCGCCAGCAGCTTGGAGGGGGACCGGGGGACTGAAGCTTTCTTT. Its translation: CASSLEGDRGTEAFF.

This clonotype has more than one count but fewer than ten. This sequence joins TRBV18 and TRBJ2-3, with 8 bases that match TRBD1. Trimming cost V 1 base and J 2 bases; bases outside gene matches: 5. From germline, CDR1 is KGHSH and CDR2 LQKENI. The CDR3 spans 16 residues. The CDR3, as DNA: TGTGCCAGCTCACCACTTCCAGGGGGCTTCACAGATACGCAGTATTTT. Translated: CASSPLPGGFTDTQYF.

Regarding this clonotype: One junction end does not reproduce the germline sequence, and a read error may be involved. This sequence joins TRBV3-1 and TRBJ2-1; D possibly corresponds to TRBD1 (5 bases). The length of the CDR3 is 11 residues. The germline V gene encodes CDR1 LGHDT and CDR2 YNNKEL (reference sequence). The CDR3 DNA sequence: TGTGCCAGCAGCCAAGATGGAACAGGACATTTC. It translates to CASSQDGTGHF.

This clonotype has a count of ten or more. The chain carries TRBV12-3 or TRBV12-4 and TRBJ2-3, with 9 bases matching TRBD2. The CDR3 has 13 amino acids. Trimming removed 6 bases from V and 5 bases from J; junction bases left unmatched: 3. The CDR3 nucleotides read TGTGCCAGCAGCCTAGCGGGGTTAGATACGCAGTATTTT. Amino acids: CASSLAGLDTQYF.